A single sample gave rise to the 18 T cell receptor beta chains below, sequenced in a study of T cell repertoires in cytomegalovirus infection. Which antigens these TCRs recognize remains unknown. From the reads, TCRdb called clonotypes with MiXCR, one entry per CDR3 protein. The profile covers 200,000 to 250,000 distinct CDR3 sequences, with less than 50% appearing a single time and approximately 60% taken by the ten largest. Sequencing was performed on CD8+ T cells from cultured PBMCs, taken from culture after CMV antigen stimulation. The receptors shown here come from a human donor in good health (CMV status not recorded). Some clones in this sample may be carry-over from other donors' samples.

This clonotype was seen a handful of times. The chain employs TRBV2 and TRBJ2-5; D could derive from TRBD1 or TRBD2 (5 bases each). Germline CDR1 is SNHLY and CDR2 is FYNNEI. Trimming took off 1 base at V and 5 bases at J, with 8 bases between the two ends. The CDR3 runs to 13 residues. CDR3 DNA sequence: TGTGCCAGCAGTGAAGGGGGGTGGGAGACCCAGTACTTC. Translating it yields CASSEGGWETQYF. The entire variable domain, with the rest obtained from reference TRBV2 and TRBJ2-5, is as follows: EPEVTQTPSHQVTQMGQEVILRCVPISNHLYFYWYRQILGQKVEFLVSFYNNEISEKSEIFDDQFSVERPDGSNFTLKIRSTKLEDSAMYFCASSEGGWETQYFGPGTRLLVL.

The sample holds one count of this clonotype. It may be a read error: a sequence one base away is much more abundant. The rearrangement uses TRBV7-2 and TRBJ1-5; unclear D gene. Germline assignment: CDR1 SGHTA and CDR2 FQGNSA. The CDR3 consists of 14 residues. The CDR3 spells CASSLRGSNQPEHF. Written as DNA, the CDR3 is TGTGCCAGCAGCTTACGGGGTAGCAATCAGCCCGAGCATTTT.

The gene calls are TRBV7-8 and TRBJ2-1; D may be TRBD2 (5 bases). In germline, CDR1 is SGHVS, CDR2 FQNEAQ. Trimming stripped 1 base from V and 3 bases from J, with 16 bases between. This CDR3 is 17 amino acids long. CDR3 region: CASSLELEGSYYNEQFF. Written as DNA, the CDR3 is TGTGCCAGCAGCTTAGAGTTAGAGGGCAGTTACTACAATGAGCAGTTCTTC.

This clonotype turned up a few times. V gene TRBV20-1 combines with J gene TRBJ2-1, with 8 bases that match TRBD2. Germline V CDR1 and CDR2: DFQATT, SNEGSKA (reference sequence). With 5 bases clipped from V and 1 base from J, the junction kept 7 bases outside the gene matches. The CDR3 is made up of 15 amino acids. This CDR3 reads CSASGGRVSYNEQFF. CDR3 in DNA: TGCAGTGCTTCGGGGGGGAGGGTTTCCTACAATGAGCAGTTCTTC.

This clonotype showed up just a few times. The chain couples TRBV7-9 to TRBJ1-5; D remains unclear. The CDR3 totals 16 residues. Germline V gives CDR1 SEHNR, CDR2 FQNEAQ (reference sequence). V shed 5 bases and J shed 3 bases, with 17 bases lying between them. The CDR3 here is CASSPEVQAVNQPQHF. In DNA, the CDR3 is TGTGCCAGCAGCCCGGAGGTCCAAGCAGTCAATCAGCCCCAGCATTTT.

DNA for the CDR3: TGTGCCAGCAGCCGACGGGGGGGAACGAGCCTAATGTTGACTGAAGCTTTCTTT. It specifies CASSRRGGTSLMLTEAFF. The V call is TRBV7-2, the J call TRBJ1-1; TRBD1 is a possible D gene (5 bases). From germline, CDR1 is SGHTA and CDR2 FQGNSA. The CDR3 is made up of 18 amino acids. The germline V and J ends were trimmed by 5 bases and 5 bases, with 27 bases remaining between them.

This chain links TRBV7-3 with TRBJ2-1; D may match TRBD1 or TRBD2 (5 bases each). Trimming pared 5 bases from V and 0 bases from J, leaving 20 bases between. Germline assignment: CDR1 SGHTA and CDR2 FQGTGA. The length of the CDR3 is 18 residues. The CDR3: CASSRLDGAPSSYNEQFF. DNA for the CDR3: TGTGCCAGCAGCCGACTTGACGGGGCTCCCAGCTCCTACAATGAGCAGTTCTTC.

This clonotype was seen repeatedly, ten times or more. The chain links TRBV7-8 to TRBJ2-7; no clear D gene. This CDR3 is 14 amino acids long. The V gene's germline CDR1 is SGHVS and CDR2 FQNEAQ. Trimming removed 5 bases at V and 0 bases at J, with 11 bases between. CDR3 DNA: TGTGCCAGCAGCCGCCAGGCTAGCTCCTACGAGCAGTACTTC. Translation: CASSRQASSYEQYF.

The chain employs TRBV29-1 and TRBJ2-7; D remains unclear. The V end lost 6 bases, the J end lost 3 bases, and 12 bases lay between the germline ends. This CDR3 region has 12 residues. CDR1 and CDR2 from the germline V gene are SQVTM and ANQGSEA. Here the CDR3 reads CSVHREGYEQYF. As DNA, the CDR3 is TGCAGCGTCCACCGTGAAGGCTACGAGCAGTACTTC.

The J gene is TRBJ1-2, the V gene TRBV7-9; 7 bases are shared with TRBD1. The V gene's germline CDR1 is SEHNR and CDR2 FQNEAQ (reference sequence). This CDR3 has 15 residues. V lost 5 bases to trimming and J lost 4 bases; unmatched junction nucleotides: 10. The CDR3 DNA sequence: TGTGCCAGCAGCCCCTACGCGGACAGGAGCTATGGCTACACCTTC. The encoded protein is CASSPYADRSYGYTF.

For the CDR3, the DNA is TGTGCCAGCAGCCACGGACAGGGTTTACTTTACAGCTCTGGAAACACCATATATTTT. It codes for CASSHGQGLLYSSGNTIYF. The V gene is TRBV3-1, the J gene TRBJ1-3; 8 nucleotides line up with TRBD1. V was clipped by 3 bases and J by 0 bases; unmatched bases: 13. There are 19 residues in the CDR3. CDR1 and CDR2 from the germline V gene are LGHDT and YNNKEL (reference sequence).

This chain joins TRBV30 and TRBJ2-1; TRBD2 aligns across 8 bases. The CDR3 runs to 13 residues. Trimming took 4 bases from V and 5 from J; bases not matched to a gene: 4. Germline CDR1 and CDR2: GTSNPN and SVGIG (reference sequence). CDR3 in amino acids: CAWNSGANNEQFF. In DNA form, the CDR3 reads TGTGCCTGGAATAGCGGGGCGAACAATGAGCAGTTCTTC.

The genes are TRBV10-2 and TRBJ1-2, with unresolved D. The CDR3 covers 12 residues. CDR1 WSHSY and CDR2 SAAADI come from the germline V gene. Deletions cut 4 bases from V and 7 bases from J, with 10 bases between. The chain's CDR3 is CASSVRAIGYTF. CDR3 DNA: TGCGCCAGCAGTGTAAGGGCTATTGGCTACACCTTC.

V and J are TRBV7-6 and TRBJ1-5, with D maybe TRBD1 (5 bases). Germline CDR1 reads SGHVS; CDR2 reads FNYEAQ. V was pared by 9 bases and J by 8 bases, with 11 bases between. This CDR3 region has 11 residues. Here the CDR3 reads CASRDLEPQHF. In nucleotides, the CDR3 is TGTGCCAGTCGGGACTTAGAGCCCCAGCATTTT.

The chain combines TRBV2 with TRBJ2-7, with 9 positions matching TRBD1. This CDR3 contains 15 residues. Germline V gene lookup returns CDR1 SNHLY and CDR2 FYNNEI. V lost 3 bases to trimming and J lost 2 bases; unmatched junction nucleotides: 5. The CDR3 is CASSDRDRETYEQYF. The CDR3 nucleotides read TGTGCCAGCAGTGACCGGGACAGGGAAACCTACGAGCAGTACTTC.

This clonotype was counted many times. V is TRBV7-8 and J is TRBJ2-7, with D maybe TRBD1 (6 bases). The germline CDR1 and CDR2 sequences are SGHVS and FQNEAQ. This CDR3 is built from 16 residues. The ends were cut back, 8 bases at V and 2 bases at J, with 22 bases in the middle. CDR3 region: CASSTSRGTHPYEQYF. The CDR3 DNA sequence: TGTGCCAGCTCAACTTCAAGGGGGACGCATCCCTACGAGCAGTACTTC.

This clonotype was recorded many times. The chain links TRBV7-8 to TRBJ2-3, with D tentatively TRBD2 (5 bases). Trimming stripped 4 bases from V and 2 bases from J, with 19 bases between. The CDR3 has 17 residues. The germline V gene encodes CDR1 SGHVS and CDR2 FQNEAQ. In nucleotides, the CDR3 is TGTGCCAGCAGCTGGGGAGAGGGAACGGGGATCACAGATACGCAGTATTTT. Its translation is CASSWGEGTGITDTQYF.

J is TRBJ1-2 and V is TRBV5-1; D is unclear. V was trimmed by 4 bases and J by 7 bases, leaving 14 bases between them. This CDR3 is 13 amino acids long. CDR1 and CDR2 (germline): SGHRS, YFSETQ. CDR3 in DNA: TGCGCCAGCAGCCCCACCGCAACTGTTGGCTACACCTTC. It translates to CASSPTATVGYTF.